The 32 T cell receptor beta chains given below trace back to one sample, sequenced in a study of blood T cell repertoires in COVID-19. Here immunoSEQ multiplex PCR was the method, and the copy in TCRdb shows in-frame clones only, minus some. The sample includes 65,000 to 100,000 clones, about 88% of them seen just once. What was sequenced was peripheral blood. The source is a man in his fifties with acute or convalescent COVID-19.

This clone has at least ten counts. V usage is TRBV29-1 and J usage is TRBJ1-1; 9 bases line up with TRBD1. This CDR3 contains 14 residues. V was pared by 6 bases and J by 4 bases, with 9 bases of the junction left unmatched. Germline V gene lookup returns CDR1 SQVTM and CDR2 ANQGSEA. The DNA of the CDR3 is TGCAGCGTCTCCCCGCAGACAGGGGGCACTGAAGCTTTCTTT. This gives the protein CSVSPQTGGTEAFF. The complete variable domain, with remaining parts taken from reference TRBV29-1 and TRBJ1-1, reads SAVISQKPSRDICQRGTSLTIQCQVDSQVTMMFWYRQQPGQSLTLIATANQGSEATYESGFVIDKFPISRPNLTFSTLTVSNMSPEDSSIYLCSVSPQTGGTEAFFGQGTRLTVV.

The CDR3 DNA is TGTGCCATCAGAGCCCGGGACACTGAAGCTTTCTTT. This encodes CAIRARDTEAFF. The rearrangement joins TRBV10-3 to TRBJ1-1; D uncertain. CDR1 ENHRY and CDR2 SYGVKD come from the germline V gene. This CDR3 is 12 amino acids long. V was trimmed by 6 bases and J by 3 bases, leaving 8 bases between them.

This clone was counted once. The rearrangement links TRBV9 to TRBJ2-2; D is undetermined. Germline V CDR1 and CDR2: SGDLS, YYNGEE. Trimming shortened V by 0 bases and J by 7 bases, and 10 bases separated the two germline ends. The CDR3 totals 14 residues. The CDR3 sequence is CASSVDPQIGELFF. For the CDR3, the DNA is TGTGCCAGCAGCGTAGATCCACAAATCGGGGAGCTGTTTTTT.

The chain joins TRBV15 to TRBJ2-7, with D perhaps matching TRBD1 (6 bases). The CDR3 loop spans 14 amino acids. Trimming shortened V by 3 bases and J by 4 bases, and 13 bases separated the two germline ends. Germline-derived CDR1 and CDR2 are LNHNV and YYDKDF (reference sequence). Here the CDR3 reads CATSSWTENYEQYF. CDR3 DNA sequence: TGTGCCACCAGCAGTTGGACAGAAAATTACGAGCAGTACTTC. The complete variable domain, with remaining parts taken from reference TRBV15 and TRBJ2-7, reads DAMVIQNPRYQVTQFGKPVTLSCSQTLNHNVMYWYQQKSSQAPKLLFHYYDKDFNNEADTPDNFQSRRPNTSFCFLDIRSPGLGDTAMYLCATSSWTENYEQYFGPGTRLTVT.

The chain uses TRBV19 and TRBJ2-3; 8 nucleotides match TRBD1. The CDR3 is 15 amino acids. J was trimmed by 7 bases and V by 5 bases; bases with no gene match: 11. Germline-derived CDR1 and CDR2 are LNHDA and SQIVND (reference sequence). The CDR3 bases are TGTGCCAGTAGTTCTGCAGGACAGGGAAGCAATACGCAGTATTTT. The encoded protein is CASSSAGQGSNTQYF. The variable domain in full, with the rest retrieved from reference TRBV19 and TRBJ2-3, is DGGITQSPKYLFRKEGQNVTLSCEQNLNHDAMYWYRQDPGQGLRLIYYSQIVNDFQKGDIAEGYSVSREKKESFPLTVTSAQKNPTAFYLCASSSAGQGSNTQYFGPGTRLTVL.

The V gene is TRBV7-9, the J gene TRBJ1-1, with a tentative D call TRBD1 (5 bases). V lost 3 bases and J 1 base, leaving 9 bases between the germline ends. CDR1 and CDR2 from the germline V gene are SEHNR and FQNEAQ (reference sequence). The CDR3 has 14 amino acids. This chain's CDR3 is CASSFVQGNTEAFF. CDR3 sequence (DNA): TGTGCCAGCAGCTTCGTTCAGGGGAACACTGAAGCTTTCTTT.

The rearrangement links TRBV28 to TRBJ2-1; 11 positions match TRBD1. Germline V lookup: CDR1 MDHEN, CDR2 SYDVKM. This CDR3 is built from 15 residues. V dropped 1 base and J dropped 6; count of bases not matched to a gene: 2. CDR3 DNA: TGTGCCAGCAGTTTATCCGGGACAGGGGGCAATGAGCAGTTCTTC. Protein product: CASSLSGTGGNEQFF. The complete variable domain, with remaining parts taken from reference TRBV28 and TRBJ2-1, reads DVKVTQSSRYLVKRTGEKVFLECVQDMDHENMFWYRQDPGLGLRLIYFSYDVKMKEKGDIPEGYSVSREKKERFSLILESASTNQTSMYLCASSLSGTGGNEQFFGPGTRLTVL.

The V and J genes are TRBV2 and TRBJ2-7; maybe TRBD2 (5 bases). V was pared by 8 bases and J by 4 bases, with 12 bases between. The germline CDR1 and CDR2 sequences are SNHLY and FYNNEI. The CDR3 is 12 residues long. The CDR3 sequence is CASEDTGYEQYF. In DNA form, the CDR3 reads TGTGCCAGCGAAGATACGGGGTACGAGCAGTACTTC.

This chain uses TRBV6-2 or TRBV6-3 with TRBJ2-5; the match to TRBD2 covers 7 bases. This CDR3 is built from 15 residues. V trimming: 5 bases; J trimming: 2 bases; junction bases outside the gene matches: 8. CDR1 MNHEY and CDR2 SVGEGT come from the germline V gene. The CDR3 is CASSPRGSGQETQYF. The CDR3 bases are TGTGCCAGCAGTCCGCGCGGGAGCGGACAAGAGACCCAGTACTTC.

The rearrangement joins TRBV3-1 (or the pseudogene TRBV3-2) to TRBJ2-3, with TRBD2 matching over 8 bases. Germline CDR1 and CDR2: LGHDT and YNNKEL (reference sequence). There are 15 residues in the CDR3. V shed 2 bases, J shed 3 bases, and the junction held 4 bases outside the gene matches. The CDR3 DNA reads as TGTGCCAGCAGCCAAATTCGGGGGGGGACAGATACGCAGTATTTT. Its protein product is CASSQIRGGTDTQYF.

This chain links TRBV28 with TRBJ1-1; D is uncertain. The CDR3 runs to 13 residues. CDR1 and CDR2 from the germline V gene are MDHEN and SYDVKM. Trimming pared 4 bases from V and 3 bases from J, leaving 9 bases between. The CDR3 nucleotides read TGTGCCAGCAGTTCGTCCTATTACACTGAAGCTTTCTTT. It translates to CASSSSYYTEAFF.

This clone was counted a single time. The chain recombines TRBV5-1 with TRBJ1-1; weak D call: TRBD1 (5 bases). CDR3 length: 16 residues. V was clipped by 0 bases and J by 0 bases, with 12 bases between them. Germline loops: CDR1 SGHRS, CDR2 YFSETQ. The CDR3 region has the DNA TGCGCCAGCAGCTTGGCAGGGATCAATATGAACACTGAAGCTTTCTTT. Amino acids: CASSLAGINMNTEAFF. The full variable domain, with the rest looked up from reference TRBV5-1 and TRBJ1-1, is KAGVTQTPRYLIKTRGQQVTLSCSPISGHRSVSWYQQTPGQGLQFLFEYFSETQRNKGNFPGRFSGRQFSNSRSEMNVSTLELGDSALYLCASSLAGINMNTEAFFGQGTRLTVV.

The rearrangement joins TRBV3-1 (or the pseudogene TRBV3-2) to TRBJ1-1, with 10 bases matching TRBD1. V dropped 0 bases and J dropped 8; count of bases not matched to a gene: 3. This CDR3 is 14 amino acids long. Germline lookup yields CDR1 LGHDT and CDR2 YNNKEL (reference sequence). The CDR3: CASSQDMTGGEAFF. CDR3 in DNA: TGTGCCAGCAGCCAAGATATGACAGGGGGCGAAGCTTTCTTT.

The chain combines TRBV5-1 with TRBJ1-2; 7 nucleotides line up with TRBD1. The junction had 11 bases not matched to a gene; V was cut back by 4 bases and J by 8 bases. The CDR3 totals 14 residues. Germline V gene sequence: CDR1 SGHRS, CDR2 YFSETQ. The CDR3 nucleotides read TGCGCCAGCAGCCCTGGACAGGCGGTTGGGGGCTACACCTTC. Translation gives CASSPGQAVGGYTF.

This sequence joins TRBV4-2 and TRBJ2-7; a weak D match, TRBD2 (5 bases). This CDR3 contains 16 residues. Germline CDR1 reads LGHNA; CDR2 reads YNFKEQ. V lost 5 bases, J lost 3 bases, and 20 bases lay in between. The CDR3 DNA follows: TGTGCCAGCAGCGACCTTGCCCGGACTTCTTTCTACGAGCAGTACGTC. Translation gives CASSDLARTSFYEQYV.

This clone was detected once. The CDR3 here is CASSIITGSSYNEQFF. CDR3 nucleotides: TGTGCCAGTAGCATCATAACAGGGAGCTCCTACAATGAGCAGTTCTTC. The chain links TRBV19 to TRBJ2-1; tentative D call: TRBD1 (6 bases). V was trimmed by 6 bases and J by 0 bases, leaving 15 bases between them. There are 16 residues in the CDR3. Germline loops: CDR1 LNHDA, CDR2 SQIVND (reference sequence).

The table lists this clone with a few counts. Written as DNA, the CDR3 is TGCGCCAGCCGCTCCCTTACACAACAAGAGACCCAGTACTTC. Translated: CASRSLTQQETQYF. The chain links TRBV5-1 to TRBJ2-5; D unresolved. The CDR3 loop spans 14 amino acids. V lost 7 bases and J 2 bases, leaving 15 bases between the germline ends. CDR1 and CDR2 (germline): SGHRS, YFSETQ.

The chain couples TRBV19 to TRBJ2-1; maybe TRBD1 (5 bases). Trimming cost V 3 bases and J 5 bases, with 14 bases left between them. This CDR3 contains 15 residues. Germline V gene sequence: CDR1 LNHDA, CDR2 SQIVND (reference sequence). Here the CDR3 reads CASSMRRQTHNEQFF. CDR3 DNA sequence: TGTGCCAGTAGTATGCGACGACAGACTCACAATGAGCAGTTCTTC.

The rearrangement uses TRBV7-2 and TRBJ2-5; D is perhaps TRBD1 (5 bases). V was cut by 5 bases and J by 5 bases, with 15 bases left in between. This CDR3 has 14 residues. CDR1 is SGHTA, CDR2 FQGNSA, per germline. This CDR3 reads CASSREPRGETQYF. CDR3 bases: TGTGCCAGCAGCCGTGAACCAAGGGGCGAGACCCAGTACTTC.

This sequence joins TRBV2 and TRBJ1-1; D is undetermined. V lost 2 bases, J lost 5 bases, and 9 bases lay in between. Germline assignment: CDR1 SNHLY and CDR2 FYNNEI. CDR3 length: 13 amino acids. CDR3 sequence (DNA): TGTGCCAGCAGTGAATGGGCAGCAACTGAAGCTTTCTTT. Translated, it gives CASSEWAATEAFF.

The V call is TRBV3-1 (or the pseudogene TRBV3-2), the J call TRBJ1-5, with no clear D. This CDR3 contains 15 residues. V gave up 1 base and J gave up 9 bases, with 16 bases separating them. Germline assignment: CDR1 LGHDT and CDR2 YNNKEL (reference sequence). The CDR3 protein is CASSQGPTSSGPQHF. DNA for the CDR3: TGTGCCAGCAGCCAAGGGCCGACGTCTTCAGGGCCCCAGCATTTT.

J is TRBJ1-2 and V is TRBV4-2; 10 bases align to TRBD1. Trimming cost V 4 bases and J 5 bases; bases outside gene matches: 7. CDR3 size: 15 residues. Germline CDR1 LGHNA, CDR2 YNFKEQ. This chain's CDR3 is CASSPGTGVRYGYTF. The CDR3 coding sequence is TGTGCCAGCAGCCCTGGGACAGGGGTAAGGTATGGCTACACCTTC.

V and J are TRBV6-4 and TRBJ2-1; 10 bases align to TRBD2. The germline V gene encodes CDR1 MRHNA and CDR2 SNTAGT. The CDR3 covers 15 residues. V lost 4 bases and J lost 10; bases outside the gene matches: 10. The CDR3 reads CASSVAAGGPKEQFF. The CDR3 coding sequence is TGTGCCAGCAGTGTAGCAGCGGGGGGGCCAAAGGAGCAGTTCTTC.

The CDR3 DNA sequence: TGTGCCAGCAGCTTCGCCCACTTAGCGGGGTACAATGAGCAGTTCTTC. Its translation: CASSFAHLAGYNEQFF. This chain joins TRBV7-2 and TRBJ2-1; 8 positions match TRBD2. CDR3 length: 16 amino acids. V lost 3 bases, J lost 4 bases, and 8 bases stayed unmatched. Germline V gene data show CDR1 as SGHTA and CDR2 as FQGNSA.

The V call is TRBV11-2, the J call TRBJ1-2; D call uncertain. V dropped 7 bases and J dropped 10 bases, with 19 bases sitting between them. Germline V gene sequence: CDR1 SGHAT, CDR2 FQNNGV. The CDR3 runs 13 residues. CDR3 nucleotide sequence: TGTGCCAGCACCATTCACGGTTCCTTTTTCTACACCTTC. Its translation: CASTIHGSFFYTF.

The chain uses TRBV19 and TRBJ1-2; tentative D call: TRBD1 (5 bases). Germline V lookup: CDR1 LNHDA, CDR2 SQIVND (reference sequence). The CDR3 is 12 residues long. Trimming took off 3 bases at V and 10 bases at J, with 12 bases between the two ends. The CDR3 DNA reads TGTGCCAGTAGTATTGTAACAGGCCACTACACCTTC. Protein sequence: CASSIVTGHYTF.

This clone has just a few counts. This chain connects TRBV19 to TRBJ1-2; 8 bases are a match to TRBD1. V lost 6 bases to trimming and J lost 5 bases; unmatched junction nucleotides: 14. The germline V gene has CDR1 LNHDA and CDR2 SQIVND (reference sequence). The CDR3 runs to 16 residues. DNA for the CDR3: TGTGCCAGTAGGGAGAGCGATCAGGGGGCCTTGTATGGCTACACCTTC. This encodes CASRESDQGALYGYTF.

The rearrangement uses TRBV5-4 and TRBJ2-4, with 11 bases lining up with TRBD2. CDR1 and CDR2 from the germline V gene are SGHNT and YYREEE (reference sequence). CDR3 length equals 15 residues. Losses at the gene ends were 4 bases for V and 9 bases for J; bases not matched to a gene: 9. The CDR3 is CASSLPLAGGGIQYF. The CDR3 DNA follows: TGTGCCAGCAGCCTCCCCCTAGCGGGGGGAGGCATTCAGTACTTC.

The chain recombines TRBV5-6 with TRBJ1-2, with 7 bases aligning to TRBD1. CDR1 is SGHDT, CDR2 YYEEEE, per germline. V shed 6 bases and J 0 bases; nucleotides not matched to a gene: 17. The CDR3 consists of 18 residues. The CDR3 nucleotides read TGTGCCAGCAAGTTGAGGTGGACAGGAAAGGGGTCTAACTATGGCTACACCTTC. Translated, it gives CASKLRWTGKGSNYGYTF.

The V gene is TRBV28, the J gene TRBJ1-2; TRBD1 might be the D (5 bases). The germline gives CDR1 MDHEN, CDR2 SYDVKM. V was shortened by 8 bases and J by 3 bases, with 19 bases between the two germline ends. The CDR3 is 15 residues long. CDR3 residues: CASHDSQGFYYGYTF. In nucleotides, the CDR3 is TGTGCCAGCCACGATAGCCAGGGATTTTACTATGGCTACACCTTC.

V and J are TRBV9 and TRBJ1-4; D uncertain. Per germline, CDR1 SGDLS and CDR2 YYNGEE. The V end lost 0 bases, the J end lost 4 bases, and 10 bases lay between the germline ends. This CDR3 has 15 amino acids. CDR3 sequence: CASSVEGRSNEKLFF. DNA for the CDR3: TGTGCCAGCAGCGTAGAAGGGAGGAGTAATGAAAAACTGTTTTTT.

J is TRBJ1-4 and V is TRBV30; D not resolved. The CDR3 has 15 amino acids. The V and J ends lost 7 bases and 7 bases respectively, with 22 bases between them. CDR1 and CDR2 from the germline V gene are GTSNPN and SVGIG (reference sequence). DNA of the CDR3: TGTGCCTTCTCAACCCAGTTTGGTATTATTGAAAAACTGTTTTTT. Its translation is CAFSTQFGIIEKLFF. The variable domain in full, with the rest retrieved from reference TRBV30 and TRBJ1-4, is SQTIHQWPATLVQPVGSPLSLECTVEGTSNPNLYWYRQAAGRGLQLLFYSVGIGQISSEVPQNLSASRPQDRQFILSSKKLLLSDSGFYLCAFSTQFGIIEKLFFGSGTQLSVL.